The clone carrying this T cell receptor beta chain was seen at least ten times. Its target is unknown. The data derive from a study of regulatory T cells in long-lasting Graves disease. Study-level findings and limits: Thyroid tissue went unstudied; only peripheral blood was examined. Persistent patients had more shared public clonotypes (around 2,500) than new patients (just over 950).

The CDR3 sequence is 15 residues long. Germline values: CDR1 SGHTA, CDR2 FQGNSA. V was pared by 3 bases and J by 10 bases, with 11 bases of the junction left unmatched. Relying on iRepertoire HTBI primers and Arm-PCR of CDR3 regions, the team built TCR beta libraries. Source study methods: Taken together, the samples had 55 to 65 TRBV and approximately 15 TRBJ segments identified. TCRdb reprocessed the multiplex PCR reads with MiXCR, giving one entry per CDR3 protein. The V and J calls were determined by TCRdb, not by the authors. The sample holds a few hundred thousand distinct CDR3 sequences, 20% to 25% seen once. The time point: persistent/refractory GD, antithyroid drugs over 5 years with positive TRAb. PBMC-derived RNA was used for the TCR library. Approximately 10-milliliter peripheral blood samples went into EDTA tubes.

The chain combines TRBV7-2 with TRBJ1-4, with TRBD1 identical over 7 bases. This receptor was taken from a female donor with Graves disease. The material was peripheral blood mononuclear cells (PBMCs), obtained when the disease was refractory, from a patient treated with antithyroid drugs. The CDR3 here is CASSFRQGPGGKLFF. CDR3 nucleotide sequence: TGTGCCAGCAGCTTTCGACAGGGCCCTGGGGGAAAACTGTTTTTT.